This TCR beta chain was sequenced in a study of T cell repertoires in cytomegalovirus infection. Study-wide background: In public TCR beta signatures, there were indications of both CMV infection and matching HLA type. Study-level results: The ex vivo response showed dominance by HLA-C-restricted CMV-specific TCR beta clonotypes.

This clonotype came up a few times. Its antigen is not identified. TCRdb analysed the reads with MiXCR anew, one entry per CDR3 protein. The profile shows about a million distinct CDR3 sequences, around 30% of them singletons. Trimming pared 7 bases from V and 0 bases from J, leaving 18 bases between. The CDR3 is 16 amino acids. The germline V gene has CDR1 MNHGY and CDR2 SAAAGT. V and J are TRBV6-8 and TRBJ1-2; TRBD1 is a possible D gene (6 bases). Source: cultured CD8+ T cells from PBMCs, taken from culture after CMV antigen stimulation. The clonotype was recovered from a human donor in good health (CMV status not recorded). Some clones in this sample may be carry-over from other donors' samples. The CDR3 nucleotides are TGTGCCAGCAAGGGGGTCAAGAGAATTACTAACTATGGCTACACCTTC. Translation: CASKGVKRITNYGYTF.